A selection of T cell receptor beta chains follows, all from one sample in a study of human T cells and chemical hapten exposure. TCRdb itself ran the RACE reads through MiXCR, one entry per CDR3 protein. The sample holds about 140,000 distinct CDR3 sequences, about an eighth seen once. Sequenced here: whole blood, sampled in connection with sensitization to the hapten diphenylcyclopropenone (DPC). These TCRs come from a woman between 45 and 65 years old with alopecia areata. Some clones in this sample may be carry-over from other donors' samples. The conserved cysteine and the conserved F or W are not part of the CDR3 here. Fields, in order: J gene, V gene, CDR3 protein.

J gene: TRBJ2-4
V gene: TRBV29-1
CDR3 protein: SVEDRGIAKNIQY

J gene: TRBJ2-5
V gene: TRBV11-2
CDR3 protein: ASSLDKIWASGRNGPGETQY

J gene: TRBJ2-4
V gene: TRBV6-5
CDR3 protein: ASTVEWGGAKNIQY

J gene: TRBJ1-1
V gene: TRBV6-2/TRBV6-3
CDR3 protein: ASRKTTRFKEAF

J gene: TRBJ2-7
V gene: TRBV7-9
CDR3 protein: ASSSGWWEQY

J gene: TRBJ2-3
V gene: TRBV18
CDR3 protein: ASSSGLASTDTQY

J gene: TRBJ1-1
V gene: TRBV3-1
CDR3 protein: ASSDRGSNTEAF

J gene: TRBJ2-7
V gene: TRBV6-6
CDR3 protein: ASSRLAGYYEQY

J gene: TRBJ2-6
V gene: TRBV5-1
CDR3 protein: ASSLGGNSGANVLT

J gene: TRBJ2-7
V gene: TRBV14
CDR3 protein: ASSQDGQGAAYEQY